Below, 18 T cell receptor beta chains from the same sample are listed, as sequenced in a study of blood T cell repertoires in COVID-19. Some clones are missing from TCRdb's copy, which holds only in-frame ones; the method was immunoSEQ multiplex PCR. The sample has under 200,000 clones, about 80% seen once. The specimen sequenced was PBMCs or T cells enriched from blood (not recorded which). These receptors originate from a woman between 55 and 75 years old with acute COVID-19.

The CDR3 DNA is TGTGCCAGCAGCTTACGGACAGGGGGCACGGGAGAGACCCAGTACTTC. It encodes CASSLRTGGTGETQYF. The chain links TRBV7-6 to TRBJ2-5; 11 nucleotides match TRBD1. The germline gives CDR1 SGHVS, CDR2 FNYEAQ. The CDR3 extends over 16 amino acids. Trimming took 2 bases from V and 4 from J; bases not matched to a gene: 6.

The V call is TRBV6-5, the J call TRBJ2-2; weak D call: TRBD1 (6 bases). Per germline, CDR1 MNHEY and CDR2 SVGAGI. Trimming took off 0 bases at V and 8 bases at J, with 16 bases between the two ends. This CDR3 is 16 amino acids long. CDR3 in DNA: TGTGCCAGCAGTTACTCTCCAGGGGTAGGGGTAGGGGAGCTGTTTTTT. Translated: CASSYSPGVGVGELFF.

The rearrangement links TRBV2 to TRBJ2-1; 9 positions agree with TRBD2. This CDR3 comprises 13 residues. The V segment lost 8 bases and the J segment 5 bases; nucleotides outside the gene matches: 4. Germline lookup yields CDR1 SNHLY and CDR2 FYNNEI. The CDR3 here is CASRLAVHNEQFF. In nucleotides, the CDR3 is TGTGCCAGCCGACTAGCGGTCCACAATGAGCAGTTCTTC.

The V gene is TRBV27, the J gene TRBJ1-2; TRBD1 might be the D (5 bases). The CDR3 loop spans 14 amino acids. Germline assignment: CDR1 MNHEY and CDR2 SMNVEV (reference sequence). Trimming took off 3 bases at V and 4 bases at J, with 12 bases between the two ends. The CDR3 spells CASSLSGGGYGYTF. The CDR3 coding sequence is TGTGCCAGCAGTTTGTCGGGCGGGGGCTATGGCTACACCTTC.

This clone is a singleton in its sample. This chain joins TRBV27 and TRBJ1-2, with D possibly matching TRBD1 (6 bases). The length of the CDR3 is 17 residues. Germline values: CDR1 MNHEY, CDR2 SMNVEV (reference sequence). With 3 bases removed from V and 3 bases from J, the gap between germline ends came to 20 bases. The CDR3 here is CASSFIGDRLDYYGYTF. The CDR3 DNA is TGTGCCAGCAGTTTCATAGGAGACAGGTTGGATTACTATGGCTACACCTTC.

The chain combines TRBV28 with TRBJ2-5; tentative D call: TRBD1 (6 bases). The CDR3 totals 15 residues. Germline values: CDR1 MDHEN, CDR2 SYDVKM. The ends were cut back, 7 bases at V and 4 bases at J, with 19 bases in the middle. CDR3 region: CASTPFPRRGETQYF. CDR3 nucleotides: TGTGCCAGCACCCCTTTCCCCCGCAGGGGAGAGACCCAGTACTTC. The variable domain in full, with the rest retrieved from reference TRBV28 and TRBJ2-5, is DVKVTQSSRYLVKRTGEKVFLECVQDMDHENMFWYRQDPGLGLRLIYFSYDVKMKEKGDIPEGYSVSREKKERFSLILESASTNQTSMYLCASTPFPRRGETQYFGPGTRLLVL.

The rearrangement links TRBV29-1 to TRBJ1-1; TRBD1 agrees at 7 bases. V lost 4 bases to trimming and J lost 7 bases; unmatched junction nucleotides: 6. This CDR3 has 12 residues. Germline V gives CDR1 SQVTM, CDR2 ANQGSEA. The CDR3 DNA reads TGCAGCGTTGGTGTGACAGGGAATGAAGCTTTCTTT. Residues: CSVGVTGNEAFF. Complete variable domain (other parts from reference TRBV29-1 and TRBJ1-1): SAVISQKPSRDICQRGTSLTIQCQVDSQVTMMFWYRQQPGQSLTLIATANQGSEATYESGFVIDKFPISRPNLTFSTLTVSNMSPEDSSIYLCSVGVTGNEAFFGQGTRLTVV.

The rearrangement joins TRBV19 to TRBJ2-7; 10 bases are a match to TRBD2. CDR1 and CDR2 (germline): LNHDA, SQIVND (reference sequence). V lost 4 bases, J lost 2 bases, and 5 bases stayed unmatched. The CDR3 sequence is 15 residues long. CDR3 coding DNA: TGTGCCAGTAGTACGCAAAGCGGGAGGGCCTACGAGCAGTACTTC. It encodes CASSTQSGRAYEQYF.

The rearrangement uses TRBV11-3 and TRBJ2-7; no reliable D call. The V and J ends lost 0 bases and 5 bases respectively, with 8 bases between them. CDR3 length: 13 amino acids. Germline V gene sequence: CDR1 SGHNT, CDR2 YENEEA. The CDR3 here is CASSLDQAHEQYF. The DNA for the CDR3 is TGTGCCAGCAGCTTAGATCAAGCTCACGAGCAGTACTTC.

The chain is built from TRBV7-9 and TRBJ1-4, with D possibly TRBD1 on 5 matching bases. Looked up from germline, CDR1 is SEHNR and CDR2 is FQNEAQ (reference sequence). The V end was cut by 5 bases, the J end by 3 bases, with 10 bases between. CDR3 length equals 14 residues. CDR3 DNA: TGTGCCAGCAGCCAAGGGGCTTCTAATGAAAAACTGTTTTTT. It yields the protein CASSQGASNEKLFF.

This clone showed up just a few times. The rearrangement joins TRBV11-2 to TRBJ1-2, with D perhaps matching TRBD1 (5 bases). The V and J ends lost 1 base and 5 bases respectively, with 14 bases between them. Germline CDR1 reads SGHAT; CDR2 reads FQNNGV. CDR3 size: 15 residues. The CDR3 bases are TGTGCCAGCAGCTTAGGTATCAGGGCGGAGTATGGCTACACCTTC. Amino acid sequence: CASSLGIRAEYGYTF.

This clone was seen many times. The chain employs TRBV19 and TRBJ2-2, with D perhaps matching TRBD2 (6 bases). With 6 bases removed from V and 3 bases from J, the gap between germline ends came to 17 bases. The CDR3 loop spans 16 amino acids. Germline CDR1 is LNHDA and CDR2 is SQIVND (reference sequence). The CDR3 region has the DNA TGTGCCAGTAGCCAATTGAGGGACTCTTACACCGGGGAGCTGTTTTTT. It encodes CASSQLRDSYTGELFF.

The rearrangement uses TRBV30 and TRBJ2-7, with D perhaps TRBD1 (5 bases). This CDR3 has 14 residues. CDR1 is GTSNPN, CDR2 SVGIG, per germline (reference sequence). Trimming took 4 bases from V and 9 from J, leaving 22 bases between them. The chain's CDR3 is CAWNTMGRVIAQYF. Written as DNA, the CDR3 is TGTGCCTGGAACACAATGGGCAGGGTGATCGCGCAGTACTTC.

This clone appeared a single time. In nucleotides, the CDR3 is TGTGCCAGCAGCCATCGGGACAGGGGCGGCAATGAGCAGTTCTTC. Translation gives CASSHRDRGGNEQFF. This chain joins TRBV3-1 (or the pseudogene TRBV3-2) and TRBJ2-1, with 10 bases fitting TRBD1. Germline CDR1 LGHDT, CDR2 YNNKEL (reference sequence). The CDR3 is made up of 15 amino acids. The V and J ends lost 3 bases and 6 bases, in that order; junction bases with no gene match: 5.

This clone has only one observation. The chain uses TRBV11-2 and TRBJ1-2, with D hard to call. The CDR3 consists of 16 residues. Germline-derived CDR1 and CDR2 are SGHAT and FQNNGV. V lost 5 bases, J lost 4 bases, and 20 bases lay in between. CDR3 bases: TGTGCCAGCAGCGCCATCCGGCTCGGAGGAATCTATGGCTACACCTTC. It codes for CASSAIRLGGIYGYTF.

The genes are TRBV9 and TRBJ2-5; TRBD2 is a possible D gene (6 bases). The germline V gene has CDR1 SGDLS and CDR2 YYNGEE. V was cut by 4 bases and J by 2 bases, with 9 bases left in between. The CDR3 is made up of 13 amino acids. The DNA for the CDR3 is TGTGCCAGCAGCTCGGGGGTTCAAGAGACCCAGTACTTC. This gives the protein CASSSGVQETQYF.

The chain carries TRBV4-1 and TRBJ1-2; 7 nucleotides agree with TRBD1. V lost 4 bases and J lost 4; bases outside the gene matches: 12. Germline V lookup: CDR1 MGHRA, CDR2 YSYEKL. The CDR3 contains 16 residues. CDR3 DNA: TGCGCCAGCAGCCTAAAAGGGGCAGGGGGGACCTATGGCTACACCTTC. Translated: CASSLKGAGGTYGYTF.

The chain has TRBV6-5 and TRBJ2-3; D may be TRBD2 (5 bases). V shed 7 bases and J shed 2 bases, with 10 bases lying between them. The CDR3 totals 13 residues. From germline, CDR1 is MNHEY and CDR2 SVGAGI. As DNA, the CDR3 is TGTGCCAGCACCTCCGGGGACACAGATACGCAGTATTTT. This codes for CASTSGDTDTQYF.